This T cell receptor beta chain appears in the sequencing data of a study of T cell responses to AZD1222 COVID-19 vaccine. With regard to this clone: Its antigen remains unidentified.

Study outcomes and limitations: There were repertoire samples only from the period after the peak T cell response. The sample set comprised mostly white British donors with more females, and clonal diversity was possibly underestimated. Unmutated regions of variants are reportedly targeted by nearly half of spike-specific TCRs.

TCRdb's copy holds only in-frame clones and misses some; the assay was immunoSEQ multiplex PCR. The sample includes 100,000 or so clones, 87% of them seen just once. The CDR3 sequence is 15 residues long. Germline assignment: CDR1 SGHTA and CDR2 FQGTGA. V lost 3 bases, J lost 5 bases, and 13 bases lay in between. Sequences were derived from peripheral blood, sampled on day 0 of AZD1222 vaccination. The sequence was collected from an adult in good health. V gene TRBV7-3 combines with J gene TRBJ2-2; D may be TRBD1 (5 bases). For the CDR3, the DNA is TGTGCCAGCAGCTTCCACCAGGGATGGACCGGGGAGCTGTTTTTT. It encodes CASSFHQGWTGELFF.